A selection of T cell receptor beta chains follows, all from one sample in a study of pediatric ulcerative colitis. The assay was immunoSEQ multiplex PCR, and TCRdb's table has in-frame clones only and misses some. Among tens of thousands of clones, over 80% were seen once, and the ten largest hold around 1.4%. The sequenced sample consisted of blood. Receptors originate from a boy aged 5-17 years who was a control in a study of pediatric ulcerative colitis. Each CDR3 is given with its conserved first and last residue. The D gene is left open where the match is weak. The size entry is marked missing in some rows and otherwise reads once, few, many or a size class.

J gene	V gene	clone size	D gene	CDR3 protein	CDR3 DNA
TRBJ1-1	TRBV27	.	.	CASSLTQRQNTEAFF	TGTGCCAGCAGTTTAACGCAGAGACAGAACACTGAAGCTTTCTTT
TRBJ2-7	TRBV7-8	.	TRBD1	CASSSTYGTVSYEQYF	TGTGCCAGCAGTTCTACATACGGGACAGTCAGCTACGAGCAGTACTTC
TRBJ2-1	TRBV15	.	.	CATSRDLPKESSYNEQFF	TGTGCCACCAGCAGAGATCTACCTAAGGAGAGCTCCTACAATGAGCAGTTCTTC
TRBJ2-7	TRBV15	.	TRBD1	CATSRRTGSYEQYF	TGTGCCACCAGCAGGAGGACAGGCTCCTACGAGCAGTACTTC
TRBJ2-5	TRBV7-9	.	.	CASSLDQGISETQYF	TGTGCCAGCAGCTTAGATCAGGGGATCTCGGAGACCCAGTACTTC
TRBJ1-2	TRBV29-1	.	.	CSVEDRGAVNYGYTF	TGCAGCGTTGAAGATCGGGGGGCGGTAAACTATGGCTACACCTTC
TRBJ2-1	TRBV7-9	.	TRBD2	CASSLAVLSGRNVEQFF	TGTGCCAGCAGCTTAGCGGTACTTAGCGGGAGGAACGTTGAGCAGTTCTTC
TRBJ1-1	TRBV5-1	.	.	CASSLGVRRMNTEAFF	TGCGCCAGCAGCCTCGGAGTTAGGAGGATGAACACTGAAGCTTTCTTT
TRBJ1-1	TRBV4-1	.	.	CASSQAGAVTEAFF	TGCGCCAGCAGCCAAGCGGGGGCTGTCACTGAAGCTTTCTTT
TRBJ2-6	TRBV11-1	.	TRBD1	CASSRTGTGSSGANVLTF	TGTGCCAGCAGCCGGACCGGGACAGGGAGCTCTGGGGCCAACGTCCTGACTTTC
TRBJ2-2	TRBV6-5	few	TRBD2	CASSYGEGDTGELFF	TGTGCCAGCAGTTACGGGGAGGGTGACACCGGGGAGCTGTTTTTT
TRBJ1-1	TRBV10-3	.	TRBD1	CASGQGDTEAFF	TGTGCCTCGGGACAGGGGGACACTGAAGCTTTCTTT
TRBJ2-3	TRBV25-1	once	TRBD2	CASGPSGGPDTQYF	TGTGCCAGCGGGCCGTCGGGGGGGCCGGATACGCAGTATTTT
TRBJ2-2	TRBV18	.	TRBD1	CASSLLSGGQTGELFF	TGTGCCAGCTCACTTCTCTCAGGGGGCCAGACCGGGGAGCTGTTTTTT
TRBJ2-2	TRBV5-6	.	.	CASSLSPNFVRELFF	TGTGCCAGCAGCTTAAGTCCAAATTTTGTCCGGGAGCTGTTTTTT
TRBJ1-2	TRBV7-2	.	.	CASSPSYKTVNYGYTF	TGTGCCAGCAGCCCTAGTTACAAGACAGTTAACTATGGCTACACCTTC
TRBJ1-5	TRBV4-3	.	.	CASSQDEHSNQPQHF	TGCGCCAGCAGCCAAGATGAACATAGCAATCAGCCCCAGCATTTT
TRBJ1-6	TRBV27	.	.	CASSSSWMSPLHF	TGTGCCAGCAGTTCCAGTTGGATGTCACCCCTCCACTTT
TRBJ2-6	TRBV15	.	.	CATSSVKAGANVLTF	TGTGCCACCAGCAGTGTGAAGGCTGGGGCCAACGTCCTGACTTTC
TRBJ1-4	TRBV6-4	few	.	CASSDGPNEKLFF	TGTGCCAGCAGTGACGGGCCTAATGAAAAACTGTTTTTT
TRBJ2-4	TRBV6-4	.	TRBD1	CASSFGTGGGNIQYF	TGTGCCAGCAGTTTCGGGACAGGGGGCGGAAACATTCAGTACTTC
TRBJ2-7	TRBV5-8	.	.	CASSDRDIPYEQYF	TGTGCCAGCAGCGACCGGGACATCCCCTACGAGCAGTACTTC
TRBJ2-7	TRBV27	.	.	CASSLNPRMPYYEQYF	TGTGCCAGCAGTTTAAATCCTCGTATGCCCTACTACGAGCAGTACTTC
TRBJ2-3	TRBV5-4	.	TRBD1	CASSLEARGTDTQYF	TGTGCCAGCAGCTTGGAGGCCAGGGGGACAGATACGCAGTATTTT
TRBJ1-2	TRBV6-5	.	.	CASSYSAGRIYGYTF	TGTGCCAGCAGTTACTCGGCGGGACGGATCTATGGCTACACCTTC
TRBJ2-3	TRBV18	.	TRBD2	CASSPNLAGVGGSTDTQYF	TGTGCCAGCTCACCAAATCTAGCGGGGGTCGGAGGGAGCACAGATACGCAGTATTTT
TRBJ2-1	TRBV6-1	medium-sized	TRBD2	CASGGTSGRAEQFF	TGTGCCAGCGGGGGGACTAGCGGGAGGGCTGAGCAGTTCTTC
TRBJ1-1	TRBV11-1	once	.	CASSSGFERGYTEAFF	TGTGCCAGCAGCTCCGGATTTGAGCGGGGGTACACTGAAGCTTTCTTT
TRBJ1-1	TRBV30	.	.	CAWTLDLNTEAFF	TGTGCCTGGACTTTAGACTTGAACACTGAAGCTTTCTTT
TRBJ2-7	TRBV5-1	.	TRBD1	CASSTGGSYEQYF	TGCGCCAGCAGCACAGGGGGGTCCTACGAGCAGTACTTC
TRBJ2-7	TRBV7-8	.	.	CASSLDRRTYEQYF	TGTGCCAGCAGCTTAGACAGACGCACCTACGAGCAGTACTTC
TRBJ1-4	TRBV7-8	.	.	CASSSISHEKLFF	TGTGCCAGCAGCTCCATCTCACATGAAAAACTGTTTTTT
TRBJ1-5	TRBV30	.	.	CAWSVGVREDVNQPQHF	TGTGCCTGGAGTGTAGGGGTCAGGGAAGATGTAAATCAGCCCCAGCATTTT
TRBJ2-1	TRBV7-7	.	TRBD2	CASSSAPGLAGGRQFF	TGTGCCAGCAGCTCAGCTCCGGGACTAGCGGGGGGGCGGCAGTTCTTC
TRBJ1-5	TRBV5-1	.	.	CASSLDYNQPQHF	TGCGCCAGCAGCTTGGACTACAATCAGCCCCAGCATTTT
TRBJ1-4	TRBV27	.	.	CASSLGRGWPNEKLFF	TGTGCCAGCAGTTTAGGGAGGGGCTGGCCTAATGAAAAACTGTTTTTT
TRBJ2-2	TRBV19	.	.	CASSIVRNTGELFF	TGTGCCAGTAGTATAGTTAGAAACACCGGGGAGCTGTTTTTT
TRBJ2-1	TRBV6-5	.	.	CASSGSGSYNEQFF	TGTGCCAGCAGCGGGAGTGGGTCCTACAATGAGCAGTTCTTC
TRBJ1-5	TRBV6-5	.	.	CASSFSNQPQHF	TGTGCCAGCAGTTTTAGCAATCAGCCCCAGCATTTT
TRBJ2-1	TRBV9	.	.	CASSGGSLDEQFF	TGTGCCAGCAGCGGTGGTAGTTTGGATGAGCAGTTCTTC
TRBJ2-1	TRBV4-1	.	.	CASSQGTFRGPNEQFF	TGCGCCAGCAGCCAAGGGACATTCCGGGGGCCCAATGAGCAGTTCTTC
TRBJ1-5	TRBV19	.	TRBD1	CASSTRQGIQPQHF	TGTGCCAGTAGTACCCGACAGGGGATTCAGCCCCAGCATTTT
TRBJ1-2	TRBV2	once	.	CASTLGTSNYGYTF	TGTGCCAGCACCCTGGGTACGTCTAACTATGGCTACACCTTC
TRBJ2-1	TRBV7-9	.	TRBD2	CASSLVIRASGRGNEQFF	TGTGCCAGCAGCTTAGTCATCAGGGCTAGCGGGAGAGGCAATGAGCAGTTCTTC